The present T cell receptor (beta chain) was sequenced within a study of T cell responses to AZD1222 COVID-19 vaccine. V shed 7 bases and J 5 bases; nucleotides not matched to a gene: 14. Germline V gene sequence: CDR1 LNHDA, CDR2 SQIVND (reference sequence). This CDR3 spans 16 amino acids. Sequencing used immunoSEQ multiplex PCR; TCRdb keeps in-frame clones, though not all of them. The sample comprises more than 120,000 clones, about 92% of which are singletons, and approximately 5% rests with the top ten. Broader study findings: Compared with day 0, the breadth and depth of the Spike-specific TCR repertoire rose significantly after two doses of AZD1222. Seropositive AZD1222 recipients at baseline numbered only 5 or 6. Donors, mostly white British, included more females; clonal diversity was possibly underestimated. Along spike, vaccine-associated CD4 TCRs were found throughout, with dominance at 160-218 and 743-854.

As to this clone: Its specificity is unknown.

The receptor comes from an adult in good health. The sample consisted of peripheral blood, taken on day 0 of AZD1222 vaccination. V usage is TRBV19 and J usage is TRBJ2-1; 7 positions match TRBD2. CDR3: CASTPGGSLFDNEQFF. DNA of the CDR3: TGTGCCAGTACCCCCGGGGGGTCTTTATTTGACAATGAGCAGTTCTTC.